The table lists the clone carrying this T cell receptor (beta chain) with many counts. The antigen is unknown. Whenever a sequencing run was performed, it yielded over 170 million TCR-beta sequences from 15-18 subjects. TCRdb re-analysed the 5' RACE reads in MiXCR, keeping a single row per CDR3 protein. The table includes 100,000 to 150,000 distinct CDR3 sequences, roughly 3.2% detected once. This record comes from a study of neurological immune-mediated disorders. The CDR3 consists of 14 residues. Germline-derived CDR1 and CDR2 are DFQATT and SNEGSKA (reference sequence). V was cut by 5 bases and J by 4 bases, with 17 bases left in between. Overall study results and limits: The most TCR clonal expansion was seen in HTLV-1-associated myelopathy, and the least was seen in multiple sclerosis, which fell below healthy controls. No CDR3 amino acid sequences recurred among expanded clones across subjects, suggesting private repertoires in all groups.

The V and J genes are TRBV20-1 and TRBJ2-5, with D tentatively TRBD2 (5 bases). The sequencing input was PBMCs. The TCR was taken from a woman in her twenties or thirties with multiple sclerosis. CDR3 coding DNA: TGCAGTGCTCGCCGGGCGAGCGGAGGAGAGACCCAGTACTTC. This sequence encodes CSARRASGGETQYF.